Below, 9 T cell receptor beta chains from the same sample are listed, as sequenced in a study of T cell responses to AZD1222 COVID-19 vaccine (dated by TCRdb to the early 2020s). The sample's time point label, decoded: about 28 days (+/-7) after the second vaccine dose. Libraries were constructed by the immunoSEQ multiplex PCR assay. The table comes from immuneACCESS by way of TCRdb, which keeps in-frame sequences with V and J called. Part of the clones is missing from these tables; in studies checked, under half for an unresolved V gene and the rest for unknown reasons. The sample profile shows about 200,000 clones; approximately 90% of them were found once. Approximately 3.7% of the sample is in the top ten clones. The source was peripheral blood, collected 28 days after the second AZD1222 dose. The origin of the receptors is an adult who received the AZD1222 COVID-19 vaccine.

The rearrangement uses TRBV28 and TRBJ2-6; D might be TRBD2 (5 bases). This CDR3 has 15 residues. The germline V gene has CDR1 MDHEN and CDR2 SYDVKM. Trimming shortened V by 5 bases and J by 1 base, and 9 bases separated the two germline ends. Here the CDR3 DNA reads TGTGCCAGCAGTATCGGAGGTTCTGGGGCCAACGTCCTGACTTTC. It is translated as CASSIGGSGANVLTF. The whole variable domain, filled in from reference TRBV28 and TRBJ2-6, reads DVKVTQSSRYLVKRTGEKVFLECVQDMDHENMFWYRQDPGLGLRLIYFSYDVKMKEKGDIPEGYSVSREKKERFSLILESASTNQTSMYLCASSIGGSGANVLTFGAGSRLTVL.

The chain couples TRBV6-1 to TRBJ2-7; either TRBD1 or TRBD2 may supply D (7 bases each). Looked up from germline, CDR1 is MNHNS and CDR2 is SASEGT. CDR3 length equals 15 residues. V was shortened by 2 bases and J by 2 bases, with 13 bases between the two germline ends. CDR3: CASSEWGRGPYEQYF. Here the CDR3 DNA reads TGTGCCAGCAGTGAATGGGGGAGGGGGCCCTACGAGCAGTACTTC.

The rearrangement links TRBV5-1 to TRBJ2-1, with TRBD2 identical over 16 bases. CDR3 length: 15 amino acids. In germline, CDR1 is SGHRS, CDR2 YFSETQ. The ends lost 3 bases at V and 10 bases at J; junction bases unmatched: 4. In DNA form, the CDR3 reads TGCGCCAGCAGCTCTGGGGGACTAGCGGGAGGGGAGCAGTTCTTC. As protein: CASSSGGLAGGEQFF.

This clone has a single count. The J gene is TRBJ1-5, the V gene TRBV28, with unresolved D. Germline V gene lookup returns CDR1 MDHEN and CDR2 SYDVKM. There are 14 residues in the CDR3. V lost 4 bases and J lost 0, with 7 bases in between. The DNA for the CDR3 is TGTGCCAGCAGTTACCGTGGTAGCAATCAGCCCCAGCATTTT. Its protein is CASSYRGSNQPQHF.

This clone is a singleton in its sample. This CDR3 is also generated by other DNA sequences in the sample. The rearrangement links TRBV3-1 (or the pseudogene TRBV3-2) to TRBJ2-7; 7 bases align to TRBD2. After removal of 1 base from V and 2 bases from J, the junction contained 2 bases not matched to a gene. CDR3 length: 14 residues. Germline CDR1 and CDR2: LGHDT and YNNKEL (reference sequence). CDR3 nucleotide sequence: TGTGCCAGCAGCCAAGGGGGGGGAACCTACGAGCAGTACTTC. Encoded protein: CASSQGGGTYEQYF.

CDR3 region: CASSPTGHGWYF. DNA for the CDR3: TGTGCCAGCAGCCCGACAGGGCATGGCTGGTACTTC. The gene calls are TRBV7-8 and TRBJ2-7; 7 bases are shared with TRBD1. Looked up from germline, CDR1 is SGHVS and CDR2 is FQNEAQ. The CDR3 loop spans 12 amino acids. V lost 5 bases to trimming and J lost 12 bases; unmatched junction nucleotides: 10.

The V call is TRBV11-3, the J call TRBJ1-3; D unresolved. Germline-derived CDR1 and CDR2 are SGHNT and YENEEA. The CDR3 consists of 13 residues. V gave up 5 bases and J gave up 2 bases, with 7 bases separating them. The DNA for the CDR3 is TGTGCCAGCAGCGCGGTCGCTGGAAACACCATATATTTT. Translated: CASSAVAGNTIYF.

This clone was seen just once. The V gene is TRBV7-3, the J gene TRBJ2-3; 15 bases line up with TRBD2. The CDR3 has 16 residues. Looked up from germline, CDR1 is SGHTA and CDR2 is FQGTGA. The V segment lost 5 bases and the J segment 3 bases; nucleotides outside the gene matches: 3. The CDR3 sequence is CASSQGTSGRTDTQYF. As DNA, the CDR3 is TGTGCCAGCAGCCAAGGGACTAGCGGGAGGACAGATACGCAGTATTTT.

The rearrangement joins TRBV6-5 to TRBJ2-7; 7 nucleotides agree with TRBD2. Germline V lookup: CDR1 MNHEY, CDR2 SVGAGI. The ends lost 4 bases at V and 2 bases at J; junction bases unmatched: 8. There are 15 residues in the CDR3. The CDR3 protein is CASSSPAGSTYEQYF. The CDR3, as DNA: TGTGCCAGCAGTTCCCCAGCGGGATCGACCTACGAGCAGTACTTC.